This section outlines one T cell receptor beta chain sequence together with its context. The antigen it binds to is not known. No base quality information exists; no much larger clone differs at one position. The sample originates from a study of blood T cell repertoires in COVID-19 (dated by TCRdb to the early 2020s). In terms of the full investigation: Collaborator samples came from the United States, Italy and Spain and covered acute and convalescent phases of COVID-19. The material from the prospective study consisted of cDNA or gDNA derived from T cells, B-cell-depleted T cells, or PBMCs. The dataset comprised deeply sampled blood TCRbeta repertoires from subjects exposed to, actively infected with, or recovered from COVID-19. A freely available public database, intended as a resource for researchers studying the immune response to SARS-CoV-2, is where the repertoires were released. The samples were drawn from the first 160 participants of the ongoing ImmuneRACE study and from 950 to 1,500 subjects provided by 6 global collaborators. The sample metadata nearly always contained a de-identified subject ID, COVID-19 status, age in years and sex. HLA class I and class II types, where available, came from metadata supplied by the sample provider rather than from assay-based typing.

The collaborating institutions used their own protocols to collect whole blood in K2EDTA tubes. For TCRbeta analysis, collaborator samples were shipped as frozen whole blood, as isolated PBMCs, or as DNA extracted from either sample type. Paper-wide results and their limitations: How much clinical and demographic metadata was included differed by source and by participant, and the metadata was provided uncurated.

The immunoSEQ Assay, a bias-controlled multiplex PCR, was used to amplify TCRbeta CDR3 regions from genomic DNA. On the study's bioinformatics: Nucleated cell counts per sample were estimated from amplification of reference gene primers within the assay. Sequence reads were collapsed and filtered to measure the absolute abundance of every unique TCRbeta CDR3 rearrangement. For each sample, productive Simpson clonality was calculated as the square root of Simpson's diversity index across productive rearrangements. The table comes from immuneACCESS by way of TCRdb, which keeps in-frame sequences with V and J called. Part of the clones is missing from these tables; in studies checked, under half for an unresolved V gene and the rest for unknown reasons. The V and J calls and clone size come from that table; D and trimming were worked out from the DNA. For this sample the table gives about 220,000 clones, of which 84% were detected only once. About 10% of the sample is held by the ten biggest clonotypes.

The specimen was peripheral blood. This TCR came from a man aged 50-60 years with active or convalescent COVID-19.

The DNA reads TGTGCCAGCAGCGGTCGGGACACCTCTGGAAACACCATATATTTT. It specifies CASSGRDTSGNTIYF. In this chain, TRBV5-6 is recombined with TRBJ1-3; the D gene is perhaps TRBD1, on 6 matching bases. From the cysteine through the phenylalanine, the CDR3 covers 15 amino acids. The entry retains the CDR3 DNA only, 45 bases that are in frame from base 1. The germline V gene specifies SGHDT as CDR1 and YYEEEE as CDR2. V sheds 4 bases and J sheds 0 bases, leaving 11 bases between their ends.